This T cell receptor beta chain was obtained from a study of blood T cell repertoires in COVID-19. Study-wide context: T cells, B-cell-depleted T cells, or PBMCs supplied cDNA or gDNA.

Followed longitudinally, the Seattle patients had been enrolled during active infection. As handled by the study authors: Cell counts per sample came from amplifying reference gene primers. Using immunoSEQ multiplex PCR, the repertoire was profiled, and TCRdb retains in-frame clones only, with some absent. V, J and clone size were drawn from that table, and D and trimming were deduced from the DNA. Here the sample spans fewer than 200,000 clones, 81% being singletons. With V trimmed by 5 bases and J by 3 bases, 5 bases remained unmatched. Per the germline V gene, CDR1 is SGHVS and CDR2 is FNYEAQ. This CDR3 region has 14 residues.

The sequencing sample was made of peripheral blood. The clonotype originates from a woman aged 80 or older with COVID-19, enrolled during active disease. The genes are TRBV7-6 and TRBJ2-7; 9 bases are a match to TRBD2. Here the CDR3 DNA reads TGTGCCAGCAGCGCAGCTAGCGGGGACTACGAGCAGTACTTC. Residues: CASSAASGDYEQYF.